These 5 T cell receptor beta chains were sequenced from one sample in a study of CD8+ T cells in alopecia areata. Extracted RNA was reverse transcribed into cDNA, the sequencing template. Assay: immunoSEQ multiplex PCR; the TCRdb copy retains only in-frame clones and omits some. The specimen gives around 100,000 clones without singletons; the ten biggest hold about 18%. Sequenced sample: lesional skin. Every receptor here comes from a C3H/HeJ mouse with alopecia areata. For the strain, the MHC haplotype given is H2-k.

At least ten counts were recorded for this clone. Gene names denote mouse genes. Coverage ceases 4 residues before the CDR3 finishes, and the germline J gene fills in the end. This chain links TRBV13-3 with TRBJ2-5; 7 bases align to TRBD1. The germline CDR1 and CDR2 sequences are NNHDY and SYVADS. The CDR3 loop spans 15 amino acids. J was trimmed by 1 base and V by 2 bases; bases with no gene match: 4. The CDR3 here is CASSETGWDQDTQYF. CDR3 DNA, as far as it was read: TGTGCCAGCAGTGAGACAGGGTGGGACCAAGAC. Looking up the rest from reference TRBV13-3 and TRBJ2-5 gives the full variable domain: EAAVTQSPRSKVAVTGGKVTLSCHQTNNHDYMYWYRQDTGHGLRLIHYSYVADSTEKGDIPDGYKASRPSQENFSLILELASLSQTAVYFCASSETGWDQDTQYFGPGTRLLVL.

This clone was counted a few times. Gene names are mouse gene names. This chain's CDR3 is CASSVGFSYEQYF. CDR3 DNA, as far as it was read: TGTGCCAGCAGCGTGGGGTTCTCCTAT. The gene calls are TRBV13-3 and TRBJ2-7; the D gene is possibly TRBD2 (5 bases). The read ends 4 residues shy of where the CDR3 ends; the end is completed using the germline J gene. Looked up from germline, CDR1 is NNHDY and CDR2 is SYVADS. The CDR3 sequence is 13 residues long. The V end lost 5 bases, the J end lost 0 bases, and 9 bases lay between the germline ends.

Regarding this clone: Gene names and germline match the mouse. The read terminates 4 residues before the CDR3 end, so the remaining end is supplied by the germline J gene. This sequence joins TRBV19 and TRBJ2-7; maybe TRBD1 (6 bases). Trimming removed 5 bases from V and 1 base from J, with 13 bases in between. The CDR3 sequence is 14 residues long. Germline V lookup: CDR1 FNHDT, CDR2 SITEND (reference sequence). CDR3 DNA, as far as it was read: TGTGCCAGCAGGGAAACGGACAGATCCTAT. This codes for CASRETDRSY. From start to end, the CDR3 is CASRETDRSYEQYF. The full variable domain, rest sourced from reference TRBV19 and TRBJ2-7, is GGIITQTPKFLIGQEGQKLTLKCQQNFNHDTMYWYRQDSGKGLRLIYYSITENDLQKGDLSEGYDASREKKSSFSLTVTSAQKNEMAVFLCASRETDRSYEQYFGPGTRLTVL.

This clone was recorded a few times. At residue 11, the TCRdb amino acid sequence and the translated nucleotide sequence differ, so the protein here is the DNA translation. Mouse names are used for the genes. The sequenced fragment ends 3 residues before the CDR3 boundary, so the rest is inferred from the germline J gene. The gene calls are TRBV17 and TRBJ1-3; D may be TRBD1 (6 bases). The germline V and J ends were trimmed by 5 bases and 1 base, with 9 bases remaining between them. The germline V gene encodes CDR1 MNHDT and CDR2 YYDKIL. The CDR3 runs 14 residues. The CDR3 here is CASSRDTSGNTLYF. CDR3 DNA (partial): TGTGCTAGCAGTCGGGACACATCTGGAAATACG.

A few counts support this clone. Gene labels here are mouse ones. The CDR3 goes on 4 residues after the read ends, and that part is filled in from the germline J gene. The chain uses TRBV13-2 and TRBJ2-7; D might be TRBD1 or TRBD2, each matching 5 bases. CDR3 length equals 12 residues. Germline CDR1 and CDR2: NNHNN and SYGAGS (reference sequence). The CDR3 reads CASGEGVNEQYF. Partial CDR3 DNA: TGTGCCAGCGGTGAGGGGGTGAAT.